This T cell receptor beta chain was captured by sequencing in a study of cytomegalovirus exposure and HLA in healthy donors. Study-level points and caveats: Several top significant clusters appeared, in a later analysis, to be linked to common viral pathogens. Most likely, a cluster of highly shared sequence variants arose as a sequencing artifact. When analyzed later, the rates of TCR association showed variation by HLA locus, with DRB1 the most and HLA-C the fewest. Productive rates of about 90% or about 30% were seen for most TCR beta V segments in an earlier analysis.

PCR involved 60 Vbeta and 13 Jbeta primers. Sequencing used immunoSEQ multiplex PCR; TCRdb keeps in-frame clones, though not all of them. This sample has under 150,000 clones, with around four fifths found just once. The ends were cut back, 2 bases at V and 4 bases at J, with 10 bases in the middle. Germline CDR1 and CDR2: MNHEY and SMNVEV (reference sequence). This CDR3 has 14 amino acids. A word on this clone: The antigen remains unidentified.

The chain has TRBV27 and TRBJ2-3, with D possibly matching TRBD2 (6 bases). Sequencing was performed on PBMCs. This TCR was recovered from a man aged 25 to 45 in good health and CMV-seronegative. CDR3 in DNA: TGTGCCAGCAGTTTACCGACTAGATCAGATACGCAGTATTTT. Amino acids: CASSLPTRSDTQYF.